Below are 2 T cell receptor beta chains sequenced from a single sample in a study of OX40 agonist ivuxolimab in advanced cancers. The assay was immunoSEQ multiplex PCR, and TCRdb's table has in-frame clones only and misses some. The data show more than 55,000 clones, roughly 89% seen once. The sample in question was CD4+ or CD8+ T cells sorted from blood, obtained in a trial of the OX40 agonist ivuxolimab. These receptors were collected from an adult with an advanced solid tumor such as melanoma, head and neck, liver or kidney cancer.

The chain is built from TRBV2 and TRBJ1-6; D unclear. Trimming took 5 bases from V and 10 from J, leaving 12 bases between them. CDR3 length equals 13 residues. CDR1 is SNHLY and CDR2 is FYNNEI in the germline V gene. CDR3 sequence reads: CASSFVIGSPLHF. The DNA for the CDR3 is TGTGCCAGCAGTTTCGTGATCGGGTCACCCCTCCACTTT. The whole variable domain, filled in from reference TRBV2 and TRBJ1-6, reads EPEVTQTPSHQVTQMGQEVILRCVPISNHLYFYWYRQILGQKVEFLVSFYNNEISEKSEIFDDQFSVERPDGSNFTLKIRSTKLEDSAMYFCASSFVIGSPLHFGNGTRLTVT.

The chain couples TRBV6-1 to TRBJ1-6, with 10 bases matching TRBD1. CDR3 length equals 16 residues. Losses at the gene ends were 4 bases for V and 3 bases for J; bases not matched to a gene: 3. CDR1 is MNHNS, CDR2 SASEGT, per germline. The CDR3 here is CASSGDRGIYNSPLHF. The CDR3 bases are TGTGCCAGCAGTGGGGACAGGGGAATCTATAATTCACCCCTCCACTTT.